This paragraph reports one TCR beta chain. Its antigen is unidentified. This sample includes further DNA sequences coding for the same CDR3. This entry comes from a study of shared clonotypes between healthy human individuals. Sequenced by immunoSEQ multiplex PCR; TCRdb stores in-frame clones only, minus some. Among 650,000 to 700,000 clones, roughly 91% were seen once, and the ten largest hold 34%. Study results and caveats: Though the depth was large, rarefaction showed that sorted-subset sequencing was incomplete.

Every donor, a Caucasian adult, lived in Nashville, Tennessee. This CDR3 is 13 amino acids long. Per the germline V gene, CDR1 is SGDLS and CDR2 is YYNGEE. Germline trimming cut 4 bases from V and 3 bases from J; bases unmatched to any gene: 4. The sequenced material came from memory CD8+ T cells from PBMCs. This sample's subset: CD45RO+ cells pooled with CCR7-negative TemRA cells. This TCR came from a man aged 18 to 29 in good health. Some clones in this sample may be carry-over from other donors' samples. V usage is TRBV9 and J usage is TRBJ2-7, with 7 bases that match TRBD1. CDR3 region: CASSPGQSYEQYF. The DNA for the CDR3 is TGTGCCAGCAGCCCGGGACAGAGCTACGAGCAGTACTTC.